This TCR beta chain was observed in a study of cytomegalovirus exposure and HLA in healthy donors. Findings and limits, study-wide: In a later analysis, HLA-associated beta chains showed higher expansion and lower generation probabilities than comparable chains.

The PCR had 60 Vbeta and 13 Jbeta primers. Method: immunoSEQ multiplex PCR; TCRdb's copy keeps in-frame clones and lacks some. The sample lists roughly 150,000 clones; roughly three quarters were seen once. This clone has just a few counts. No antigen is known for it. The CDR3 covers 14 residues. CDR1 is SGHNT, CDR2 YYREEE, per germline (reference sequence). V was clipped by 4 bases and J by 6 bases, with 13 bases between them. Sample: PBMCs. J is TRBJ2-2 and V is TRBV5-4; D is unclear. This clonotype was obtained from a woman aged 25 to 39 in good health and CMV-seronegative. CDR3: CASSPSLSSGELFF. CDR3 coding DNA: TGTGCCAGCAGCCCCTCACTTAGTTCCGGGGAGCTGTTTTTT.